The clone carrying this TCR beta chain was seen a few times. Bone marrow was sampled from every patient at the time of active disease. The V gene lost 3 bases and the J gene lost 4 bases, with 11 bases spanning the gap. The germline CDR1 and CDR2 sequences are DFQATT and SNEGSKA (reference sequence). The CDR3 consists of 13 residues. These data are taken from a study of read filtering for tumor transcriptome and immune sequencing. About the research overall: Patients were about 18 male and approximately 15 female, mean age around 66 years, range roughly 47 to 85. DNase treatment preceded whole-transcriptome library preparation. R-ISS stage counts were eight or nine for I, around 17 for II, about seven for III.

This library used about 360 ng RNA and molecular barcoded adaptors spanning alpha/delta and beta/gamma chains. A single record per CDR3 protein comes from TCRdb applying MiXCR to the reads. The table lists 15,000 to 20,000 distinct CDR3 sequences, roughly 23% of them singletons, with more than 20% in the top ten. Sample: a population of CD138-negative cells sorted from bone marrow. The V call is TRBV20-1, the J call TRBJ2-3; no firm D call. The sequence came from a donor over 35 with multiple myeloma. CDR3 amino acids: CSASDSQADTQYF. As DNA, the CDR3 is TGCAGTGCTAGTGATTCCCAAGCAGATACGCAGTATTTT.